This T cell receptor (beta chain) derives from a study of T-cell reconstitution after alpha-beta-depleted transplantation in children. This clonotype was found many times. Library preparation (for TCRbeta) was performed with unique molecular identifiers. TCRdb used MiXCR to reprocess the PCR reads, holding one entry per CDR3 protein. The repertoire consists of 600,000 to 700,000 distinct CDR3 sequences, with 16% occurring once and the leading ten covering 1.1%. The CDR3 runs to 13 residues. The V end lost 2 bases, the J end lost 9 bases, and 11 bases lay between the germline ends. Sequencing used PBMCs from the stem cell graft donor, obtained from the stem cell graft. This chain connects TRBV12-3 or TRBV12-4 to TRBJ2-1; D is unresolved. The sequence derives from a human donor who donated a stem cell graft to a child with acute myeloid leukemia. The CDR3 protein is CASSLSSPSEQFF. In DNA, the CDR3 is TGTGCCAGCAGTTTATCTTCCCCCAGTGAGCAGTTCTTC.